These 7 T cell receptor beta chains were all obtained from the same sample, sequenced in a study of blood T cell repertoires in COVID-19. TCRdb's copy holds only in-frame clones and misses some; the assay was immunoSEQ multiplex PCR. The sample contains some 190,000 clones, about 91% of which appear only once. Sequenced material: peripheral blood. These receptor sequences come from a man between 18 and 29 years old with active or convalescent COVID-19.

As DNA, the CDR3 is TGTGCCAGCAGAGTAGAACCGGGACGGGAGATCTACGAGCAGTACTTC. The encoded protein is CASRVEPGREIYEQYF. V gene TRBV5-5 combines with J gene TRBJ2-7; D may be TRBD2 (6 bases). V was cut by 5 bases and J by 3 bases, with 21 bases left in between. CDR3 length equals 16 residues. CDR1 SGHKS and CDR2 YYEKEE come from the germline V gene (reference sequence).

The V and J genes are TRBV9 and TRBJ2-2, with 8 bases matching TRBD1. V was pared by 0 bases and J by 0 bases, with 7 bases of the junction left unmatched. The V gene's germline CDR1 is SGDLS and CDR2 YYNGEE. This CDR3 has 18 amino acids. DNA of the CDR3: TGTGCCAGCAGCGTAGGAACAGGGGGTACCGCGAACACCGGGGAGCTGTTTTTT. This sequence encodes CASSVGTGGTANTGELFF.

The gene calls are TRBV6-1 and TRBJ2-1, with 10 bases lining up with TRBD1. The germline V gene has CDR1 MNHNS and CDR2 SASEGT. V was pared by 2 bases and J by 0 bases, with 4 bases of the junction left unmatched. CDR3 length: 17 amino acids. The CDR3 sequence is CASSEKGQGRSYNEQFF. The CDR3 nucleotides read TGTGCCAGCAGTGAAAAGGGACAGGGGCGCTCCTACAATGAGCAGTTCTTC.

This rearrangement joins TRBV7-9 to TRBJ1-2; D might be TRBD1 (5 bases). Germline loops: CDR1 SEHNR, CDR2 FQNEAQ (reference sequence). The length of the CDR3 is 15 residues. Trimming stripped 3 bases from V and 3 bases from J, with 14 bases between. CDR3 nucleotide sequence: TGTGCCAGCAGCTTCTCCAGGGAGGTCGACTATGGCTACACCTTC. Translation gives CASSFSREVDYGYTF.

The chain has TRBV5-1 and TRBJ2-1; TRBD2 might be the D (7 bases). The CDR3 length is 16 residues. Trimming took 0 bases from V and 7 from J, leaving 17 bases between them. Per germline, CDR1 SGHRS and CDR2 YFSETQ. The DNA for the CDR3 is TGCGCCAGCAGCTTGGCCGACGGGGGGCGGGCAAATGAGCAGTTCTTC. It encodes CASSLADGGRANEQFF.

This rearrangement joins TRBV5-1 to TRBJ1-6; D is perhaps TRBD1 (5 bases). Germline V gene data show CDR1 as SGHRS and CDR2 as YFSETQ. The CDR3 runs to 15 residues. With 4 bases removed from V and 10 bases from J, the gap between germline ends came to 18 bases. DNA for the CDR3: TGCGCCAGCAGCGGCAGTCGGAGGGACGGATCACCCCTCCACTTT. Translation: CASSGSRRDGSPLHF.

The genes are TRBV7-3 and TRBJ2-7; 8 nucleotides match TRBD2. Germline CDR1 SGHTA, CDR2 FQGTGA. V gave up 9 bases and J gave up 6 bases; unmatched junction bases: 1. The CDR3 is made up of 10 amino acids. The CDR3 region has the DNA TGTGCCAGAGCGGGAGTCGAGCAGTACTTC. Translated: CARAGVEQYF.